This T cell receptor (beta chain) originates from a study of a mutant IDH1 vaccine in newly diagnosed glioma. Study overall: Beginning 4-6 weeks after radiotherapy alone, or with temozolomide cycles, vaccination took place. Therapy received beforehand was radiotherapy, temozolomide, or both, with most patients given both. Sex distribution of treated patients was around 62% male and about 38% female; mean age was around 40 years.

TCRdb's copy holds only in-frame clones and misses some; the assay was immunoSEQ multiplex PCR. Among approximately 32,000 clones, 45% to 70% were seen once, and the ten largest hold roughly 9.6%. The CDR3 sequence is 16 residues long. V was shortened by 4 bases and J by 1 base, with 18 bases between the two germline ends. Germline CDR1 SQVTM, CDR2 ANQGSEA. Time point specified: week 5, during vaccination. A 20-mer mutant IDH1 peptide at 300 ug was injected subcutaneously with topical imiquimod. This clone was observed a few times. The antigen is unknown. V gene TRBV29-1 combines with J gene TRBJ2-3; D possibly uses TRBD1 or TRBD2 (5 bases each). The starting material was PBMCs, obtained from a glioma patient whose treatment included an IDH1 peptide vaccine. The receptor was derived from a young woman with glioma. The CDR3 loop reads CSVGGWQGDRTDTQYF. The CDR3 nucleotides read TGCAGCGTTGGGGGATGGCAGGGAGACCGCACAGATACGCAGTATTTT.